This T cell receptor beta chain was captured by sequencing in a study of T cells after yellow fever vaccination. Study results and limitations: A secondary response was less intense yet reached its peak sooner, at day 5 versus 15. Clones from primary vaccination mostly reappeared after the booster (around 96% CD4, about 85% CD8). Some clonotypes, a small share, were shared between CD4 and CD8 compartments.

A universal primer site and UMIs were added as TCR cDNA was made by 5'RACE template switching. TCRdb fed the 5' RACE reads into MiXCR, producing one record per CDR3 protein. This table has about 360,000 distinct CDR3 sequences, about 6.2% appearing once. This clonotype was counted a few times. Its target is unknown. The CDR3 contains 14 residues. Germline assignment: CDR1 SGHRS and CDR2 YFSETQ. Trimming took 2 bases from V and 1 from J, leaving 9 bases between them. The chain is built from TRBV5-1 and TRBJ1-1; tentative D call: TRBD1 (5 bases). The sample in question was PBMCs, obtained 5 days after the yellow fever booster vaccination. This clonotype was sampled from a man between 25 and 39 years old who received the YFV17D yellow fever vaccine. The CDR3 region is CASSFGGENTEAFF. CDR3 sequence (DNA): TGCGCCAGCAGCTTTGGGGGTGAGAACACTGAAGCTTTCTTT.